This T cell receptor beta chain was sequenced for a study of blood T cell repertoires in COVID-19 (dated by TCRdb to the early 2020s). Study-wide context: The collaborator samples originated in the United States, Italy and Spain and spanned the acute and convalescent phases of COVID-19. The material from the prospective study consisted of cDNA or gDNA derived from T cells, B-cell-depleted T cells, or PBMCs. Sample metadata almost always included a de-identified subject ID, COVID-19 status, age in years and sex. Samples came from the ongoing ImmuneRACE study (first 160 participants) plus 1,254 subjects from 6 global collaborators. Where available, HLA class I and class II types were obtained from metadata supplied by the sample provider rather than from assay-based typing. Deeply sampled blood TCRbeta repertoires from subjects exposed to, actively infected with, or recovered from COVID-19 were included in the dataset. The repertoires were made available in a free public database intended to serve as a resource for research on the immune response to SARS-CoV-2.

In the case of this clone: No cognate antigen has been identified for it. No quality values exist for individual bases; no much larger clone is one base distant.

TCRbeta CDR3 regions were amplified from genomic DNA by means of the immunoSEQ Assay, a bias-controlled multiplex PCR. Per the source publication's procedure: The number of nucleated cells in each sample was estimated from the amplification of reference gene primers within the assay. Sequence reads were collapsed and filtered to measure the absolute abundance of every unique TCRbeta CDR3 rearrangement. For each sample, productive Simpson clonality was calculated as the square root of Simpson's diversity index over productive rearrangements. TCRdb re-hosts the immuneACCESS table, in-frame sequences only. Its copies lack some clones; in the studies checked, an unresolved V gene accounts for under half of them, and the cause for the rest is not known. The V and J calls and clone size are taken from that table; D and trimming were inferred from the DNA. The sample includes tens of thousands of clones, with 85% to 90% observed a single time. Together, the top ten hold roughly 12% of the sample.

Reading the germline V gene gives CDR1 LGHNA and CDR2 YSLEER. The CDR3 spans 15 residues, from the cysteine through the phenylalanine. The read is trimmed to its CDR3 DNA, 45 bases read in frame from base 1. Here V drops 0 bases and J drops 9 bases, and the junction holds 4 bases not matched to any gene. Collaborating institutions collected whole blood in K2EDTA tubes following their own protocols. Collaborator samples were shipped for TCRbeta analysis as frozen whole blood, isolated PBMCs, or DNA extracted from either sample type. General findings and caveats noted by the study authors: The quantity of clinical and demographic metadata differed by source and by participant and was supplied without curation.

The sequence was collected from a man aged 65-85 years with acute or convalescent COVID-19. The sequenced sample consisted of peripheral blood. The rearrangement joined TRBV4-3 to TRBJ1-6; 8 of the junction bases match TRBD1. The nucleotide sequence reads TGCGCCAGCAGCCAAGACAGGACAGGGAGTTCACCCCTCCACTTT. Its amino acids are CASSQDRTGSSPLHF.